The entry below gives a single TCR beta chain sequence along with its context. These data come from a study of cytomegalovirus exposure and HLA in healthy donors. Assay: immunoSEQ multiplex PCR; the TCRdb copy retains only in-frame clones and omits some. The repertoire has more than 110,000 clones, approximately 94% of them found once; the top ten carry about 2%. The CDR3 has 16 amino acids. The sequenced sample was PBMCs. The receptor was derived from a man younger than 35 in good health and CMV-seropositive. The chain links TRBV21-1 to TRBJ2-4; TRBD2, the table's D call, lacks a check against the DNA. TRBV21-1 is tagged as a pseudogene. CDR3 coding DNA: TGTGCCAGCAGCAAAGTGGGACTAGCATTGAGAGACATTCAGTACTTC. The encoded protein is CASSKVGLALRDIQYF.